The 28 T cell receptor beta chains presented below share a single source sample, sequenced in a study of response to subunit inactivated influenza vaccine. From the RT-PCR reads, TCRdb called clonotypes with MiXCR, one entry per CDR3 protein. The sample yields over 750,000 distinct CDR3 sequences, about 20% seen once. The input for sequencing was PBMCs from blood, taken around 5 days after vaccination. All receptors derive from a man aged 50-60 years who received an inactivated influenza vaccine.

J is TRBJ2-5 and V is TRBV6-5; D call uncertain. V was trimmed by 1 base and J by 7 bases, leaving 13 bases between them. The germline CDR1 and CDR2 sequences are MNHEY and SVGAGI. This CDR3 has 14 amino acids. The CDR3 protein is CASSYYRSARTQYF. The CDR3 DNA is TGTGCCAGCAGTTACTATCGATCGGCGCGGACCCAGTACTTC.

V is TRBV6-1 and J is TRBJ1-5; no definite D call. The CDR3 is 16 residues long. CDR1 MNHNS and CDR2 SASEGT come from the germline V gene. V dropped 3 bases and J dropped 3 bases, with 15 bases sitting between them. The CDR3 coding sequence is TGTGCCAGCAGTGACGGACCGGACCCTTTCAATCAGCCCCAGCATTTT. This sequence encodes CASSDGPDPFNQPQHF.

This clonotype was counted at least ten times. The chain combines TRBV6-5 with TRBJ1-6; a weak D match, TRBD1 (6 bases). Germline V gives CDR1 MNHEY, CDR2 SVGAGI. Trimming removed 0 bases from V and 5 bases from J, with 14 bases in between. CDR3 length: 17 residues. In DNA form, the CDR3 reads TGTGCCAGCAGTTACTCGAGGGACATGCGGGATAATTCACCCCTCCACTTT. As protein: CASSYSRDMRDNSPLHF.

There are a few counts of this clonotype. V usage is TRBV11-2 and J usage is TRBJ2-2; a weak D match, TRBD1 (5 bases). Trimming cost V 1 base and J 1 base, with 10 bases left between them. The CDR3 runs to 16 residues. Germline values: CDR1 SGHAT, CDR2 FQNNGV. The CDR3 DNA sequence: TGTGCCAGCAGCTTAGGCAGGGTCGTGAACACCGGGGAGCTGTTTTTT. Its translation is CASSLGRVVNTGELFF.

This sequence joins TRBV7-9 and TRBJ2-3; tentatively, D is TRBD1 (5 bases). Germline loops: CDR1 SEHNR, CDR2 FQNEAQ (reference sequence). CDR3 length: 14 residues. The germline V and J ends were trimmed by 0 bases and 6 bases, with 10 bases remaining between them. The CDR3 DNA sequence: TGTGCCAGCAGCTTAGCACAGGCTGGTGATACGCAGTATTTT. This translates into CASSLAQAGDTQYF.

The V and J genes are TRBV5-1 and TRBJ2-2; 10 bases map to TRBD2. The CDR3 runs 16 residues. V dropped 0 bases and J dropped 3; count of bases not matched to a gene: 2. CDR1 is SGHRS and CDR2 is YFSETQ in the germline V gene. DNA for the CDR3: TGCGCCAGCAGCTTGGGCCTAGCGGGAGACACCGGGGAGCTGTTTTTT. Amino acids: CASSLGLAGDTGELFF.

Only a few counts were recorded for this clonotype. The DNA of the CDR3 is TGTGCCAGCAGTGAATTTAAGGGACGGGGGGCAGCTTTCTTT. Amino acids: CASSEFKGRGAAFF. This rearrangement joins TRBV6-1 to TRBJ1-1; D is possibly TRBD1 (6 bases). The CDR3 covers 14 residues. Germline-derived CDR1 and CDR2 are MNHNS and SASEGT. V lost 2 bases and J lost 10, with 17 bases in between.

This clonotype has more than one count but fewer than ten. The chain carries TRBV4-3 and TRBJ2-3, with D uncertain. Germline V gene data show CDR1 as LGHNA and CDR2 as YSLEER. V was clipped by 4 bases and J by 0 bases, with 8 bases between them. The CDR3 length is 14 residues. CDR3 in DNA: TGCGCCAGCAGCCCCCAGCGAAGCACAGATACGCAGTATTTT. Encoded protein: CASSPQRSTDTQYF.

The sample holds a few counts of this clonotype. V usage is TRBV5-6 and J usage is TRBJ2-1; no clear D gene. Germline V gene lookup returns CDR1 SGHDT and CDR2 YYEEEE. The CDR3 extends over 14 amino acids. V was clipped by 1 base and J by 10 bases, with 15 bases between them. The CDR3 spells CASSLSILAREQFF. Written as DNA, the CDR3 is TGTGCCAGCAGCTTGTCAATCTTGGCTCGGGAGCAGTTCTTC. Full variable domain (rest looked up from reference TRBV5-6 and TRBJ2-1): DAGVTQSPTHLIKTRGQQVTLRCSPKSGHDTVSWYQQALGQGPQFIFQYYEEEERQRGNFPDRFSGHQFPNYSSELNVNALLLGDSALYLCASSLSILAREQFFGPGTRLTVL.

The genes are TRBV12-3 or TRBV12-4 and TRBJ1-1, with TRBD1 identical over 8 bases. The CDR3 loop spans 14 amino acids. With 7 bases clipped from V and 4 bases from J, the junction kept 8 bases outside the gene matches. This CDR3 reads CASIPGTGVTEAFF. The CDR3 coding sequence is TGTGCCAGCATCCCGGGGACAGGCGTCACTGAAGCTTTCTTT.

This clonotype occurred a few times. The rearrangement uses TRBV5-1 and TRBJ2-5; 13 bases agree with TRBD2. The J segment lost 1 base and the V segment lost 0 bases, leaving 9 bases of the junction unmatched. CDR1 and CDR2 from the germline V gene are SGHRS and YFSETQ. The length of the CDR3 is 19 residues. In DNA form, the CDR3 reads TGCGCCAGCAGCTTGGAATACGGGACTAGCGGGGCCCCCCAAGAGACCCAGTACTTC. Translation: CASSLEYGTSGAPQETQYF.

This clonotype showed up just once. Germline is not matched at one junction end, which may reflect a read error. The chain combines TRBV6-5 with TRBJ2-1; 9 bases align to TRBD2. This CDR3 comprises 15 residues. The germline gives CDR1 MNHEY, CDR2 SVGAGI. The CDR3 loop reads CASSYMRTSENEQFF. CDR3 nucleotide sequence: TGTGCCAGTAGTTACATGAGGACTAGCGAGAATGAGCAGTTCTTC.

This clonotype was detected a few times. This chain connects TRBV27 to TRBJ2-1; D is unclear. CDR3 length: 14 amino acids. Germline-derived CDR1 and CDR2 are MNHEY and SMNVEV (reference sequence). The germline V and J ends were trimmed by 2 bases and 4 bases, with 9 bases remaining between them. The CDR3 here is CASSLRLKYNEQFF. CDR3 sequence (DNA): TGTGCCAGCAGTTTACGTCTAAAGTACAATGAGCAGTTCTTC.

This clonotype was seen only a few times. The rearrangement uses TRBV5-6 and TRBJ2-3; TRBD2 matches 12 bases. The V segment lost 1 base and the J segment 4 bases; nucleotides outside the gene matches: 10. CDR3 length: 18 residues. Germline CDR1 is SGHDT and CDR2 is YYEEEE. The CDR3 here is CASSLYGVTSGSSDTQYF. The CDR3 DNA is TGTGCCAGCAGCTTGTATGGAGTGACTAGCGGGAGTTCAGATACGCAGTATTTT.

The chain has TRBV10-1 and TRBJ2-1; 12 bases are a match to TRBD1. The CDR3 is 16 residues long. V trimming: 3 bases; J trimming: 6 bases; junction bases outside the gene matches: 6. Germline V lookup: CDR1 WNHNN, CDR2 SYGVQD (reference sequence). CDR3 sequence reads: CASSDPGQGARNEQFF. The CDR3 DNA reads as TGCGCCAGCAGTGATCCGGGACAGGGGGCTCGCAATGAGCAGTTCTTC.

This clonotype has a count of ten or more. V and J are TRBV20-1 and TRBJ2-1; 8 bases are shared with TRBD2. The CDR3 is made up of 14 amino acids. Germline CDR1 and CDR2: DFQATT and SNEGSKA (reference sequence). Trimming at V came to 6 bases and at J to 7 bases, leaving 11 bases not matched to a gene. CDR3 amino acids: CSARDGGGLNEQFF. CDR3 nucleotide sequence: TGCAGTGCCCGAGATGGCGGGGGGTTAAATGAGCAGTTCTTC.

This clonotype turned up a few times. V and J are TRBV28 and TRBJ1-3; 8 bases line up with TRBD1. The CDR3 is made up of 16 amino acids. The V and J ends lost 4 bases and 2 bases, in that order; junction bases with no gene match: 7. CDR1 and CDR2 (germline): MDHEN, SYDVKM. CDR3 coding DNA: TGTGCCAGCAGTTCCGGCTCAGGGGGCCCTGGAAACACCATATATTTT. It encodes CASSSGSGGPGNTIYF.

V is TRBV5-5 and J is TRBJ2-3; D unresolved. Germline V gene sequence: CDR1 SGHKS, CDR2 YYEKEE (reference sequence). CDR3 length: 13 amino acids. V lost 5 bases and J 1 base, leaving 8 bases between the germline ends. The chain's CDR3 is CASRVQGTDTQYF. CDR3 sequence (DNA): TGTGCCAGCAGGGTTCAGGGCACAGATACGCAGTATTTT.

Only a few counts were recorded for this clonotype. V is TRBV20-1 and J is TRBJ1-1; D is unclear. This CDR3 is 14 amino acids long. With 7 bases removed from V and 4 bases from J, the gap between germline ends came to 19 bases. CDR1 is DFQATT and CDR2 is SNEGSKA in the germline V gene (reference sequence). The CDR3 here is CSGTNRGRLTEAFF. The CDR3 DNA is TGCAGTGGCACGAATCGAGGTAGACTCACTGAAGCTTTCTTT.

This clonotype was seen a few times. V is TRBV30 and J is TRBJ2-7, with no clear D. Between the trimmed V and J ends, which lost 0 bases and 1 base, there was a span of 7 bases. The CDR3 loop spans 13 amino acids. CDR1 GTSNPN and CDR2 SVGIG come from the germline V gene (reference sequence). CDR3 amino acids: CAWSVHQSYEQYF. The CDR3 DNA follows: TGTGCCTGGAGTGTACACCAGTCCTACGAGCAGTACTTC.

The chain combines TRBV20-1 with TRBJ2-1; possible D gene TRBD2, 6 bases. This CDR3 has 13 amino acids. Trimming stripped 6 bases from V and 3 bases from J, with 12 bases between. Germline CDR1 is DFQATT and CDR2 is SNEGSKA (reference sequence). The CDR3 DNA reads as TGCAGTGCCGACGGGGGTCTCTACAATGAGCAGTTCTTC. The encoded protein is CSADGGLYNEQFF.

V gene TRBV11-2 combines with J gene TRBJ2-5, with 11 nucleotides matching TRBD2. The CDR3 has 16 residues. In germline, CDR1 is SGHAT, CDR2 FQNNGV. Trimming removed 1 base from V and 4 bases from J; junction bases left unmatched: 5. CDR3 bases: TGTGCCAGCAGCTTAGGACTAGCGGGGTTCGTAGAGACCCAGTACTTC. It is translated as CASSLGLAGFVETQYF.

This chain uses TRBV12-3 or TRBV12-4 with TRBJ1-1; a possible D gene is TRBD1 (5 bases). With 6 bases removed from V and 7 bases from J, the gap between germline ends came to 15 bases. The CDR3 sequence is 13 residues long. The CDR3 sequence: CASRQGELDEAFF. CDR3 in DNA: TGTGCCAGCAGACAAGGGGAACTGGATGAAGCTTTCTTT.

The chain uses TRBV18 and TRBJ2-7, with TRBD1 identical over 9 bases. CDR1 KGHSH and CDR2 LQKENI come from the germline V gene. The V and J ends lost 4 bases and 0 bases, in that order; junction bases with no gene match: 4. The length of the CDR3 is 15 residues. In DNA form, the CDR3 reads TGTGCCAGCTCACGGGACAGGGCCGGCTCCTACGAGCAGTACTTC. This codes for CASSRDRAGSYEQYF. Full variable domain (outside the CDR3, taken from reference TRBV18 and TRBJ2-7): NAGVMQNPRHLVRRRGQEARLRCSPMKGHSHVYWYRQLPEEGLKFMVYLQKENIIDESGMPKERFSAEFPKEGPSILRIQQVVRGDSAAYFCASSRDRAGSYEQYFGPGTRLTVT.

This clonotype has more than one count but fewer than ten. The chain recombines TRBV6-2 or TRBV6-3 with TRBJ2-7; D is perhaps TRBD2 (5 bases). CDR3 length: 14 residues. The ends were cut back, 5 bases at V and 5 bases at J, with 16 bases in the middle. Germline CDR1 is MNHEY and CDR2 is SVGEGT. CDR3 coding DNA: TGTGCCAGCAGTCCGGGTGGACTTTCAAACGAGCAGTACTTC. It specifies CASSPGGLSNEQYF.

The CDR3 DNA reads as TGTGCCAGCAGCCAAGATACCCAGCCCACAGATACGCAGTATTTT. The encoded protein is CASSQDTQPTDTQYF. The chain combines TRBV3-1 with TRBJ2-3, with no clear D. CDR3 length equals 15 residues. The germline gives CDR1 LGHDT, CDR2 YNNKEL (reference sequence). Trimming removed 0 bases at V and 2 bases at J, with 9 bases between.

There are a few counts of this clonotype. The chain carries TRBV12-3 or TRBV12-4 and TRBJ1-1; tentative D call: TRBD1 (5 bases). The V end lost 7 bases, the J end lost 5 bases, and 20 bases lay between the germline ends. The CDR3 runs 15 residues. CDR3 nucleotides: TGTGCCAGCAACCCTGGGGGTCGAGCGAGAACTGAAGCTTTCTTT. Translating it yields CASNPGGRARTEAFF.

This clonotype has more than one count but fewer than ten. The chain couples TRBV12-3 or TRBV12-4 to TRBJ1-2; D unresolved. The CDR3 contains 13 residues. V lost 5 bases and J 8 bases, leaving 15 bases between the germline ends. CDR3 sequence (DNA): TGTGCCAGCAGTCCCGGATTTCAACGGGGCTACACCTTC. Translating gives CASSPGFQRGYTF.